The 31 T cell receptor beta chains below were found in one sample sequenced in a study of blood T cell repertoires in COVID-19. Clones were sequenced by immunoSEQ multiplex PCR, and TCRdb holds only the in-frame ones, with some missing. The sample has 40,000 or so clones; about 88% are singletons. Sample: peripheral blood. Every receptor here comes from a human donor in a cohort sampled during active COVID-19.

V is TRBV5-1 and J is TRBJ2-1; 11 bases line up with TRBD2. CDR1 and CDR2 from the germline V gene are SGHRS and YFSETQ. The CDR3 contains 15 residues. V lost 2 bases to trimming and J lost 6 bases; unmatched junction nucleotides: 4. The CDR3 DNA reads as TGCGCCAGCAGCTTAGTGACTAGCGGGGTCAATGAGCAGTTCTTC. It codes for CASSLVTSGVNEQFF.

J is TRBJ2-5 and V is TRBV15, with a possible D match to TRBD2 (6 bases). Germline V gives CDR1 LNHNV, CDR2 YYDKDF (reference sequence). V was pared by 7 bases and J by 1 base, with 10 bases between. This CDR3 has 13 residues. The CDR3 protein is CATTPGGQETQYF. CDR3 DNA sequence: TGTGCCACCACCCCCGGGGGCCAAGAGACCCAGTACTTC.

The chain recombines TRBV9 with TRBJ2-2; 11 bases fit TRBD2. The V segment lost 3 bases and the J segment 4 bases; nucleotides outside the gene matches: 5. The CDR3 totals 16 residues. The germline V gene encodes CDR1 SGDLS and CDR2 YYNGEE. The chain's CDR3 is CASSELSGGVTGELFF. As DNA, the CDR3 is TGTGCCAGCAGCGAGCTTAGCGGGGGGGTCACCGGGGAGCTGTTTTTT.

The chain couples TRBV3-1 (or the pseudogene TRBV3-2) to TRBJ2-3; possibly TRBD2 for D (5 bases). The CDR3 spans 16 residues. V lost 0 bases, J lost 6 bases, and 16 bases lay in between. The germline gives CDR1 LGHDT, CDR2 YNNKEL (reference sequence). CDR3 in amino acids: CASSQDLSPSRDTQYF. The DNA of the CDR3 is TGTGCCAGCAGCCAAGATCTGTCCCCTAGCAGGGATACGCAGTATTTT.

This clone was seen once. The chain couples TRBV5-1 to TRBJ1-1; TRBD1 matches at 7 bases. The CDR3 is made up of 15 amino acids. Germline V lookup: CDR1 SGHRS, CDR2 YFSETQ. With 4 bases clipped from V and 4 bases from J, the junction kept 10 bases outside the gene matches. CDR3 region: CASSLTTGIGTEAFF. The CDR3 coding sequence is TGCGCCAGCAGCCTAACGACAGGGATCGGCACTGAAGCTTTCTTT.

This clone was detected a few times. V gene TRBV27 combines with J gene TRBJ1-2, with D tentatively TRBD1 (6 bases). This CDR3 is built from 15 residues. Germline V CDR1 and CDR2: MNHEY, SMNVEV (reference sequence). V was trimmed by 0 bases and J by 6 bases, leaving 14 bases between them. The CDR3 loop is CASSLSVTGSNGYTF. The CDR3 bases are TGTGCCAGCAGTTTATCGGTAACAGGGAGTAATGGCTACACCTTC.

The chain links TRBV2 to TRBJ2-7; D might be TRBD2 (6 bases). This CDR3 has 15 amino acids. Looked up from germline, CDR1 is SNHLY and CDR2 is FYNNEI. V was clipped by 1 base and J by 2 bases, with 12 bases between them. This chain's CDR3 is CASSEGLARTYEQYF. Written as DNA, the CDR3 is TGTGCCAGCAGTGAAGGGCTAGCGAGAACCTACGAGCAGTACTTC.

The chain uses TRBV10-3 and TRBJ1-1; possibly TRBD1 for D (5 bases). CDR3 length equals 13 residues. Germline lookup yields CDR1 ENHRY and CDR2 SYGVKD. Trimming stripped 7 bases from V and 2 bases from J, with 11 bases between. The CDR3 DNA follows: TGTGCCATCACTCGCGGACAAAACACTGAAGCTTTCTTT. Amino acids: CAITRGQNTEAFF.

The rearrangement joins TRBV20-1 to TRBJ2-7; the match to TRBD1 covers 9 bases. Per germline, CDR1 DFQATT and CDR2 SNEGSKA (reference sequence). There are 13 residues in the CDR3. Losses at the gene ends were 3 bases for V and 7 bases for J; bases not matched to a gene: 7. The CDR3 DNA reads as TGCAGTGCTAGTCTGGGACAGGGAGGGGAGCAGTACTTC. It codes for CSASLGQGGEQYF.

V and J are TRBV18 and TRBJ2-1; TRBD2 matches 8 bases. The CDR3 is 16 residues long. Trimming removed 4 bases from V and 7 bases from J; junction bases left unmatched: 12. Germline V gene lookup returns CDR1 KGHSH and CDR2 LQKENI. DNA of the CDR3: TGTGCCAGCTCACGTCCCGGGGGGGCCTCCCAGAATGAGCAGTTCTTC. As protein: CASSRPGGASQNEQFF.

This chain uses TRBV5-8 with TRBJ2-3; TRBD2 matches 9 bases. Trimming removed 2 bases from V and 2 bases from J; junction bases left unmatched: 3. Germline V CDR1 and CDR2: SGHTS, YDEGEE. The CDR3 sequence is 15 residues long. As DNA, the CDR3 is TGTGCCAGCAGCTTCGCGGGGGGGCCCACAGATACGCAGTATTTT. It codes for CASSFAGGPTDTQYF.

CDR3 in DNA: TGTGCCAGCAGCCGAGGGACTAGCGGGGGGCGGAGCTCCTACAATGAGCAGTTCTTC. Amino acid sequence: CASSRGTSGGRSSYNEQFF. V is TRBV4-2 and J is TRBJ2-1; the match to TRBD2 covers 15 bases. The CDR3 has 19 amino acids. J gave up 0 bases and V 4 bases, and 7 bases lay outside the gene matches. From germline, CDR1 is LGHNA and CDR2 YNFKEQ.

The V gene is TRBV2, the J gene TRBJ1-3, with 7 nucleotides matching TRBD1. The CDR3 spans 15 residues. CDR1 is SNHLY, CDR2 FYNNEI, per germline. After removal of 7 bases from V and 2 bases from J, the junction contained 8 bases not matched to a gene. This CDR3 is CASTVTRGAGNTIYF. The CDR3 DNA follows: TGTGCCAGCACCGTCACCAGGGGGGCTGGAAACACCATATATTTT.

The chain is built from TRBV7-8 and TRBJ1-4; D remains ambiguous. In germline, CDR1 is SGHVS, CDR2 FQNEAQ. Trimming took 3 bases from V and 4 from J, leaving 6 bases between them. The CDR3 is 13 residues long. The CDR3 DNA reads TGTGCCAGCAGCTTGGCCGTTAATGAAAAACTGTTTTTT. It codes for CASSLAVNEKLFF.

V usage is TRBV2 and J usage is TRBJ2-7, with D perhaps TRBD1 (5 bases). Per the germline V gene, CDR1 is SNHLY and CDR2 is FYNNEI. The CDR3 runs 12 residues. V was clipped by 7 bases and J by 5 bases, with 12 bases between them. The CDR3 bases are TGTGCCAGCAATAGGGGCTCTGACGAGCAGTACTTC. Protein product: CASNRGSDEQYF.

This clone was recorded only once. This rearrangement joins TRBV6-5 to TRBJ2-1; D is perhaps TRBD2 (6 bases). Trimming pared 6 bases from V and 0 bases from J, leaving 6 bases between. The CDR3 covers 13 residues. Per the germline V gene, CDR1 is MNHEY and CDR2 is SVGAGI. DNA of the CDR3: TGTGCCAGCAGGGGGGGCTCCTACAATGAGCAGTTCTTC. Translation gives CASRGGSYNEQFF.

This chain connects TRBV23-1 to TRBJ2-7, with a tentative D call TRBD1 (5 bases). TRBV23-1 is an open reading frame whose function is uncertain. The CDR3 length is 13 residues. As DNA, the CDR3 is TGCGAAAGCGAAGGACGCAGGGCCTACGAGCAGTACTTC. As protein: CESEGRRAYEQYF.

The chain employs TRBV2 and TRBJ2-5; D perhaps matches TRBD1 (7 bases). V was clipped by 5 bases and J by 3 bases, with 10 bases between them. Germline assignment: CDR1 SNHLY and CDR2 FYNNEI. The CDR3 has 13 amino acids. CDR3 amino acids: CASSRGTEETQYF. As DNA, the CDR3 is TGTGCCAGCAGTCGGGGGACAGAAGAGACCCAGTACTTC.

J is TRBJ2-5 and V is TRBV5-1, with 7 bases lining up with TRBD2. The CDR3 totals 14 residues. V shed 4 bases and J 9 bases; nucleotides not matched to a gene: 12. Germline assignment: CDR1 SGHRS and CDR2 YFSETQ. The CDR3 DNA reads TGCGCCAGCAGCACTGGGACTAACTCGAGAGCCCAGTACTTC. It specifies CASSTGTNSRAQYF. Based on the CDR3 plus reference TRBV5-1 and TRBJ2-5, the full variable domain is KAGVTQTPRYLIKTRGQQVTLSCSPISGHRSVSWYQQTPGQGLQFLFEYFSETQRNKGNFPGRFSGRQFSNSRSEMNVSTLELGDSALYLCASSTGTNSRAQYFGPGTRLLVL.

The CDR3 DNA reads TGTGCCAGCGGCGGGGGGACCCCCACAGATACGCAGTATTTT. Encoded protein: CASGGGTPTDTQYF. The V and J genes are TRBV7-3 and TRBJ2-3, with 8 bases that match TRBD2. Per germline, CDR1 SGHTA and CDR2 FQGTGA. CDR3 length equals 14 residues. The ends lost 8 bases at V and 2 bases at J; junction bases unmatched: 6.

The sample holds a few counts of this clone. The rearrangement links TRBV19 to TRBJ2-5; the match to TRBD1 covers 7 bases. This CDR3 region has 14 residues. Germline loops: CDR1 LNHDA, CDR2 SQIVND (reference sequence). J lost 5 bases, V lost 4 bases, and 7 bases had no gene match. The CDR3 DNA reads TGTGCCAGTAGTACCCGACAGGGCGGCGAGACCCAGTACTTC. It specifies CASSTRQGGETQYF.

This chain joins TRBV10-2 and TRBJ2-7; 9 nucleotides agree with TRBD1. V lost 6 bases to trimming and J lost 6 bases; unmatched junction nucleotides: 6. Germline V gene lookup returns CDR1 WSHSY and CDR2 SAAADI. The CDR3 length is 13 residues. Written as DNA, the CDR3 is TGCGCCAGCAGAAACAGGGGGCTGGGCGAGCAGTACTTC. It is translated as CASRNRGLGEQYF.

The chain has TRBV4-2 and TRBJ1-6; 8 bases line up with TRBD1. V was pared by 0 bases and J by 10 bases, with 5 bases of the junction left unmatched. The CDR3 totals 15 residues. CDR1 and CDR2 (germline): LGHNA, YNFKEQ. The CDR3 is CASSQEGQVASPLHF. The CDR3 nucleotides read TGTGCCAGCAGCCAAGAGGGACAGGTAGCATCACCCCTCCACTTT.

V and J are TRBV6-1 and TRBJ1-5; D is undetermined. Germline values: CDR1 MNHNS, CDR2 SASEGT. The CDR3 loop spans 15 amino acids. V was pared by 0 bases and J by 4 bases, with 10 bases between. In DNA form, the CDR3 reads TGTGCCAGCAGTGAAGCGGGAGGTGGGAATCAGCCCCAGCATTTT. Its protein is CASSEAGGGNQPQHF.

This chain connects TRBV6-2 or TRBV6-3 to TRBJ2-5; a possible D gene is TRBD2 (6 bases). CDR1 is MNHEY, CDR2 SVGEGT, per germline. Trimming removed 6 bases from V and 5 bases from J, with 13 bases in between. The CDR3 extends over 13 amino acids. The CDR3 DNA reads as TGTGCCAGCAGCCACCAAAGCGGGGAGACCCAGTACTTC. Encoded protein: CASSHQSGETQYF.

V is TRBV7-9 and J is TRBJ1-3; tentatively, D is TRBD1 (5 bases). V dropped 5 bases and J dropped 0 bases, with 11 bases sitting between them. The CDR3 covers 15 residues. Germline V gene lookup returns CDR1 SEHNR and CDR2 FQNEAQ (reference sequence). This CDR3 reads CASSPRTGSGNTIYF. The CDR3 DNA reads TGTGCCAGCAGCCCAAGAACAGGCTCTGGAAACACCATATATTTT.

This rearrangement joins TRBV6-6 to TRBJ1-2; no reliable D call. Germline CDR1 reads MNHNY; CDR2 reads SVGAGI (reference sequence). V lost 2 bases to trimming and J lost 2 bases, with 12 bases between them. The CDR3 is made up of 15 amino acids. The CDR3 sequence: CASSYRPDKNYGYTF. Here the CDR3 DNA reads TGTGCCAGCAGTTACCGACCTGACAAGAACTATGGCTACACCTTC.

The chain joins TRBV29-1 to TRBJ1-2, with no clear D. The V gene's germline CDR1 is SQVTM and CDR2 ANQGSEA. The CDR3 sequence is 11 residues long. With 5 bases removed from V and 4 bases from J, the gap between germline ends came to 8 bases. The CDR3 reads CSVLGSYGYTF. CDR3 DNA: TGCAGCGTTCTGGGGAGCTATGGCTACACCTTC.

The chain has TRBV13 and TRBJ2-7; a possible D gene is TRBD1 (6 bases). CDR1 is PRHDT and CDR2 is FYEKMQ in the germline V gene (reference sequence). Trimming took 5 bases from V and 7 from J, leaving 9 bases between them. This CDR3 region has 11 residues. CDR3: CASSLQGEQYF. CDR3 bases: TGTGCCAGCAGCCTGCAGGGGGAGCAGTACTTC.

The chain couples TRBV5-4 to TRBJ1-4; D not certain. With 6 bases removed from V and 2 bases from J, the gap between germline ends came to 11 bases. The CDR3 is 14 residues long. Germline CDR1 SGHNT, CDR2 YYREEE (reference sequence). The DNA for the CDR3 is TGTGCCAGCACCAACACGGGGACTAATGAAAAACTGTTTTTT. It yields the protein CASTNTGTNEKLFF. Full variable domain (rest looked up from reference TRBV5-4 and TRBJ1-4): ETGVTQSPTHLIKTRGQQVTLRCSSQSGHNTVSWYQQALGQGPQFIFQYYREEENGRGNFPPRFSGLQFPNYSSELNVNALELDDSALYLCASTNTGTNEKLFFGSGTQLSVL.

This clone occurred a few times. V usage is TRBV19 and J usage is TRBJ1-5; the D is unclear. V gave up 4 bases and J gave up 3 bases, with 7 bases separating them. The CDR3 contains 13 residues. The germline gives CDR1 LNHDA, CDR2 SQIVND (reference sequence). The CDR3 DNA is TGTGCCAGTAGTAACGGGAACAATCAGCCCCAGCATTTT. It codes for CASSNGNNQPQHF.